Sequencing of this TCR beta chain was carried out in a study of T cell changes during pregnancy in multiple sclerosis. The CDR3 extends over 15 amino acids. Germline loops: CDR1 LNHDA, CDR2 SQIVND (reference sequence). V lost 4 bases and J 1 base, leaving 10 bases between the germline ends. Clones were read by immunoSEQ multiplex PCR, and TCRdb kept only the in-frame ones, dropping some. Of about 38,000 clones detected, 85% to 95% appear once; the ten largest clones hold about 8%. This material consisted of CD8+ T cells from peripheral blood mononuclear cells, taken in the third trimester of pregnancy. The rearrangement uses TRBV19 and TRBJ1-4; a weak D match, TRBD1 (5 bases). The source of this sequence is a female donor with multiple sclerosis, enrolled in a pregnancy study. The CDR3 coding sequence is TGTGCCAGTAGTAAAGGGGTGCAAACTAATGAAAAACTGTTTTTT. Amino acids: CASSKGVQTNEKLFF.